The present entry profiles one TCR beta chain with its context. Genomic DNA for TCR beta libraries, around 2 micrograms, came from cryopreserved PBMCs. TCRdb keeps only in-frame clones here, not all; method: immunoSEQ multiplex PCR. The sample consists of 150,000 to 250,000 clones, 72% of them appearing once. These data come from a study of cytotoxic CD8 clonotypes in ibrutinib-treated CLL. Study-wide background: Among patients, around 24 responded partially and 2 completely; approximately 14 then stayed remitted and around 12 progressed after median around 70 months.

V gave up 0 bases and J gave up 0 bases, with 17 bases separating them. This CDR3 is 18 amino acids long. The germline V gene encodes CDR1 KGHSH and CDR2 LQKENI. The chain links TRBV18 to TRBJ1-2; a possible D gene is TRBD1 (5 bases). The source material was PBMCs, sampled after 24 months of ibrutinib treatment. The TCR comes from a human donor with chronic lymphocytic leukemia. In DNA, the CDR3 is TGTGCCAGCTCACCACCGGACGCTTCGCGACAGTCTAACTATGGCTACACCTTC. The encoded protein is CASSPPDASRQSNYGYTF.